The clone carrying this T cell receptor (beta chain) has only a few counts. TCRdb's table, derived via immunoSEQ multiplex PCR, lists solely in-frame clones and lacks some. Of about 170,000 clones in the sample, approximately 84% were seen once. This CDR3 region has 17 residues. The V and J ends lost 0 bases and 0 bases respectively, with 12 bases between them. Germline V CDR1 and CDR2: MGHRA, YSYEKL. This record comes from a study of blood T cell repertoires in COVID-19. The V call is TRBV4-1, the J call TRBJ1-5; tentative D call: TRBD1 (6 bases). Material for sequencing was peripheral blood. This receptor was identified in an older man with active or convalescent COVID-19. CDR3 sequence (DNA): TGCGCCAGCAGCCAAGACCCCGGGACAAATAGCAATCAGCCCCAGCATTTT. It is translated as CASSQDPGTNSNQPQHF.